This T cell receptor beta chain stems from a study of early T cells in non-severe SARS-CoV-2 infection. Study background: The input, bulk RNA from unsorted whole blood, was sequenced, and chains were unpaired.

Whole-study findings and limits: A preference for anti-spike CD8 responses marked VDJdb matching, which missed private and CD4 specificities.

Molecules of cDNA were individually given unique molecular identifiers that were attached to them. TCRdb fed the 5' RACE reads into MiXCR, producing one record per CDR3 protein. The sample consists of 35,000 to 40,000 distinct CDR3 sequences, around 6.1% of them appearing once. Per the germline V gene, CDR1 is DFQATT and CDR2 is SNEGSKA (reference sequence). This CDR3 comprises 13 residues. Trimming stripped 1 base from V and 6 bases from J, with 11 bases between. This clonotype occurred many times. The antigen remains undetermined. This receptor was obtained from an adult who was a healthcare worker with PCR-confirmed SARS-CoV-2 infection or an uninfected control (not recorded which). Material for sequencing was whole blood. V and J are TRBV20-1 and TRBJ2-3; D is perhaps TRBD2 (5 bases). The CDR3 DNA follows: TGCAGTGCTAGAGGTATAGCGCCCGATACGCAGTATTTT. Its protein is CSARGIAPDTQYF.